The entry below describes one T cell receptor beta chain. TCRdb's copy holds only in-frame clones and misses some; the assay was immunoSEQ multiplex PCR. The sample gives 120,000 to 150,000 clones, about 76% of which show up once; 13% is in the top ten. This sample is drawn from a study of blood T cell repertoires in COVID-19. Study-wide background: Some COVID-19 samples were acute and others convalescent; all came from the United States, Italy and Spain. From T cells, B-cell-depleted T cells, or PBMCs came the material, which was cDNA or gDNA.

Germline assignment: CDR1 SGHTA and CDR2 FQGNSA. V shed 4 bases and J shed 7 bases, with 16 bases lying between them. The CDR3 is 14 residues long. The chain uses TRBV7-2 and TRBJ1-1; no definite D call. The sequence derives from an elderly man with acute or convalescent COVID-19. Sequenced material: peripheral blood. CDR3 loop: CASSSMEVGDEAFF. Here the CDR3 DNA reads TGTGCCAGCAGCTCCATGGAGGTCGGAGATGAAGCTTTCTTT.